This T cell receptor beta chain was captured by sequencing in a study of shared clonotypes between healthy human individuals. On the study more broadly: Each donor's CD8 memory used one plate, CD8 naive two, each CD4 subset three. Study-level points and caveats: Generation probability values for non-shared clonotypes were lower than those for clonotypes shared by all four donors. Measured sharing among donors was expected to vary with sequencing depth.

CD8 cells classed as naive were CD45RO-negative and positively selected for CCR7, excluding terminally differentiated effector memory CD45RA+ cells. The material for each subset, its genomic DNA, was split evenly across several immunoSEQ plates. The protocol was immunoSEQ multiplex PCR, while the TCRdb copy is restricted to in-frame clones and leaves out a portion. Of about 580,000 clones in the sample, 95% to 98% are singletons; the top ten hold 0.3%. Worth noting for this clone: Its specificity is unknown.

CDR1 and CDR2 (germline): SGDLS, YYNGEE. Trimming left V 3 bases short and J 6 bases short, with 20 bases between. The CDR3 is 16 residues long. The sample consisted of naive CD8+ T cells sorted from blood. This clonotype was obtained from a man aged 25 to 40 in good health. The V and J genes are TRBV9 and TRBJ2-3; D is perhaps TRBD1 (5 bases). The CDR3 DNA follows: TGTGCCAGCAGCGCCCGAGGCCAGGGAAGTAAGGATACGCAGTATTTT. It is translated as CASSARGQGSKDTQYF.